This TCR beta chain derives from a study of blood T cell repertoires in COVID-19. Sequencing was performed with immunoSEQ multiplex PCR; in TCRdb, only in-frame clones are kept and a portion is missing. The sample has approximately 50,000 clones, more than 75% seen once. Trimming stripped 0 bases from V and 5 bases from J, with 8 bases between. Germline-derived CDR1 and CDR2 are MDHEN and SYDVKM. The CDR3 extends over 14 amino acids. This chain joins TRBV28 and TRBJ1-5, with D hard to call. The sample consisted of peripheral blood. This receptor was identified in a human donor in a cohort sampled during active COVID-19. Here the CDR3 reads CASSLWTGYQPQHF. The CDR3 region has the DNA TGTGCCAGCAGTTTATGGACGGGTTATCAGCCCCAGCATTTT.